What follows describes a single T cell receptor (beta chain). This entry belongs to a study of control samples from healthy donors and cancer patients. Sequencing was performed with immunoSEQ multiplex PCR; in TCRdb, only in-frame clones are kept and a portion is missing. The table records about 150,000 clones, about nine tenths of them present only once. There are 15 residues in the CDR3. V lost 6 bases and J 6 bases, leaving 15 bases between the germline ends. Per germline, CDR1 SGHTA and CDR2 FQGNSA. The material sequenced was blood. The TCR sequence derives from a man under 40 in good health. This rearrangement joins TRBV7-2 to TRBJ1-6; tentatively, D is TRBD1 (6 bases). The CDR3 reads CASSDRSGSNSPLHF. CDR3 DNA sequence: TGTGCCAGCAGTGACAGGTCCGGGAGTAATTCACCCCTCCACTTT.